Listed below are T cell receptor beta chains from one sample, sequenced in a study of blood T cell repertoires in COVID-19. This table comes from immunoSEQ multiplex PCR, and its TCRdb copy is limited to in-frame clones, with some not included. The sample has tens of thousands of clones; roughly 80% are singletons. Specimen: peripheral blood. The receptors here all came from a woman over 75 with acute or convalescent COVID-19. Each CDR3 is given with its conserved first and last residue. The D gene is left open where the match is weak. Not all rows give a size; the values are once, few, many and, for expanded clones, a class.

j_call clone_size v_call d_call cdr3_nt cdr3_aa
TRBJ1-1 NA TRBV6-5 NA TGTGCCAGCAGTTACGGTCAGGGTAACACTGAAGCTTTCTTT CASSYGQGNTEAFF
TRBJ1-1 NA TRBV7-2 TRBD1 TGTGCCAGCAGCTTAGTGGGGACAGGGCGGACTGAAGCTTTCTTT CASSLVGTGRTEAFF
TRBJ2-7 NA TRBV5-8 NA TGTGCCAGCAGCCTCCGGTGGTACGAGCAGTACTTC CASSLRWYEQYF
TRBJ1-5 NA TRBV2 NA TGTGCCAGCAGTACGGGGAGGCAACCTAGGCAGCCCCAGCATTTT CASSTGRQPRQPQHF
TRBJ1-3 NA TRBV9 NA TGTGCCAGCAGCGCCACCGGGGGAACGGGAAACACCATATATTTT CASSATGGTGNTIYF
TRBJ1-6 NA TRBV6-5 NA TGTGCCAGCAGTTACTCCGGGAGATTTAATTCACCCCTCCACTTT CASSYSGRFNSPLHF
TRBJ2-3 NA TRBV5-1 NA TGCGCCAGCAGCAGTGGCTATACGCAGTATTTT CASSSGYTQYF
TRBJ2-3 NA TRBV28 NA TGTGCCAGCAGTCCTAGCCGGGATACGCAGTATTTT CASSPSRDTQYF
TRBJ2-5 NA TRBV5-1 TRBD1 TGCGCCAGCAGCTTGGAAGGGGGCCCCCAAGAGACCCAGTACTTC CASSLEGGPQETQYF
TRBJ2-4 NA TRBV6-5 NA TGTGCCAGCAGTTACACCCAGGGGTCCAAAAACATTCAGTACTTC CASSYTQGSKNIQYF
TRBJ1-5 NA TRBV19 NA TGTGCCAGTAGTATTGCGTTGGCAGGGGAGCGGCCCCAGCATTTT CASSIALAGERPQHF
TRBJ2-1 once TRBV11-3 TRBD1 TGTGCCAGCAGCTCGCGGACAGGGGGCGATGAGCAGTTCTTC CASSSRTGGDEQFF
TRBJ2-1 NA TRBV6-2/TRBV6-3 TRBD2 TGTGCCAGCAGCCCCTGGCGGGGGGATTCCTACAATGAGCAGTTCTTC CASSPWRGDSYNEQFF
TRBJ1-1 once TRBV30 NA TGTGCCCACGGCGGCACTGAAGCTTTCTTT CAHGGTEAFF
TRBJ1-2 NA TRBV7-2 NA TGTGCCAGCTTGTATGCTAACTATGGCTACACCTTC CASLYANYGYTF
TRBJ2-3 NA TRBV7-8 TRBD1 TGTGCCAGCAGCTCAGGGGGAATAATTACAGATACGCAGTATTTT CASSSGGIITDTQYF
TRBJ1-4 NA TRBV9 NA TGTGCCAGCAGCGTAGGAGGACTGAGTAATGAAAAACTGTTTTTT CASSVGGLSNEKLFF
TRBJ2-5 NA TRBV25-1 NA TGTGCCACCGCGACAGGAGAGACCCAGTACTTC CATATGETQYF
TRBJ2-3 NA TRBV21-1 NA TGTGCCAGCAGCTCAAAGGAGAGTCAAAGAGATACGCAGTATTTT CASSSKESQRDTQYF
TRBJ2-2 NA TRBV7-9 NA TGTGCCAGCAGCTTAGATCCAGCGGCGAACACCGGGGAGCTGTTTTTT CASSLDPAANTGELFF
TRBJ2-7 NA TRBV7-8 TRBD1 TGTGCCAGCAGCTTAAGGGGGCAGACCTCCTACGAGCAGTACTTC CASSLRGQTSYEQYF
TRBJ2-1 NA TRBV30 NA TGTGCCTGGGTGGTGGGAGATAGGCAGTTCTTC CAWVVGDRQFF
TRBJ2-1 NA TRBV5-4 NA TGTGCCAGCAGCTTGTCCCCGGGACTTGCCTACAATGAGCAGTTCTTC CASSLSPGLAYNEQFF
TRBJ1-4 NA TRBV5-6 TRBD1 TGTGCCAGCAGCTTCAGGGACAGGGCAACTAATGAAAAACTGTTTTTT CASSFRDRATNEKLFF
TRBJ1-2 few TRBV4-2 TRBD1 TGTGCCAGCAGCCCAGGGGGATTTGTTGGCTACACCTTC CASSPGGFVGYTF
TRBJ1-4 once TRBV30 TRBD1 TGTGCCTGGGGACGGGTCGGGACAGGGAATGAAAAACTGTTTTTT CAWGRVGTGNEKLFF
TRBJ1-1 few TRBV5-8 TRBD1 TGTGCCAGCAGCAGTGCCGGGACAGGGACGGCCCGGCGGGGGAACACTGAAGCTTTCTTT CASSSAGTGTARRGNTEAFF
TRBJ1-5 NA TRBV30 NA TGTGCCTGGAGTGGATCCAGGGTAATTGGACAGCCCCAGCATTTT CAWSGSRVIGQPQHF